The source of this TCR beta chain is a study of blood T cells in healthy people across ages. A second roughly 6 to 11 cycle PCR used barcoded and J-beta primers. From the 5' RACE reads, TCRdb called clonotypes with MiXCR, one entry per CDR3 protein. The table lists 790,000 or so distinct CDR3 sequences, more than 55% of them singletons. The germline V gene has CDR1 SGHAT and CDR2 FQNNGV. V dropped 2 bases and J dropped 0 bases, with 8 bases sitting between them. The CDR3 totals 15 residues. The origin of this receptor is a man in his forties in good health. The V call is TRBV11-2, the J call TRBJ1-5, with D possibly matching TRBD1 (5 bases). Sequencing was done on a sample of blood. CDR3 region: CASSLLGPSNQPQHF. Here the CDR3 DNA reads TGTGCCAGCAGCTTATTGGGACCTAGCAATCAGCCCCAGCATTTT. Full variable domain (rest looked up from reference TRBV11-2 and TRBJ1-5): EAGVAQSPRYKIIEKRQSVAFWCNPISGHATLYWYQQILGQGPKLLIQFQNNGVVDDSQLPKDRFSAERLKGVDSTLKIQPAKLEDSAVYLCASSLLGPSNQPQHFGDGTRLSIL.